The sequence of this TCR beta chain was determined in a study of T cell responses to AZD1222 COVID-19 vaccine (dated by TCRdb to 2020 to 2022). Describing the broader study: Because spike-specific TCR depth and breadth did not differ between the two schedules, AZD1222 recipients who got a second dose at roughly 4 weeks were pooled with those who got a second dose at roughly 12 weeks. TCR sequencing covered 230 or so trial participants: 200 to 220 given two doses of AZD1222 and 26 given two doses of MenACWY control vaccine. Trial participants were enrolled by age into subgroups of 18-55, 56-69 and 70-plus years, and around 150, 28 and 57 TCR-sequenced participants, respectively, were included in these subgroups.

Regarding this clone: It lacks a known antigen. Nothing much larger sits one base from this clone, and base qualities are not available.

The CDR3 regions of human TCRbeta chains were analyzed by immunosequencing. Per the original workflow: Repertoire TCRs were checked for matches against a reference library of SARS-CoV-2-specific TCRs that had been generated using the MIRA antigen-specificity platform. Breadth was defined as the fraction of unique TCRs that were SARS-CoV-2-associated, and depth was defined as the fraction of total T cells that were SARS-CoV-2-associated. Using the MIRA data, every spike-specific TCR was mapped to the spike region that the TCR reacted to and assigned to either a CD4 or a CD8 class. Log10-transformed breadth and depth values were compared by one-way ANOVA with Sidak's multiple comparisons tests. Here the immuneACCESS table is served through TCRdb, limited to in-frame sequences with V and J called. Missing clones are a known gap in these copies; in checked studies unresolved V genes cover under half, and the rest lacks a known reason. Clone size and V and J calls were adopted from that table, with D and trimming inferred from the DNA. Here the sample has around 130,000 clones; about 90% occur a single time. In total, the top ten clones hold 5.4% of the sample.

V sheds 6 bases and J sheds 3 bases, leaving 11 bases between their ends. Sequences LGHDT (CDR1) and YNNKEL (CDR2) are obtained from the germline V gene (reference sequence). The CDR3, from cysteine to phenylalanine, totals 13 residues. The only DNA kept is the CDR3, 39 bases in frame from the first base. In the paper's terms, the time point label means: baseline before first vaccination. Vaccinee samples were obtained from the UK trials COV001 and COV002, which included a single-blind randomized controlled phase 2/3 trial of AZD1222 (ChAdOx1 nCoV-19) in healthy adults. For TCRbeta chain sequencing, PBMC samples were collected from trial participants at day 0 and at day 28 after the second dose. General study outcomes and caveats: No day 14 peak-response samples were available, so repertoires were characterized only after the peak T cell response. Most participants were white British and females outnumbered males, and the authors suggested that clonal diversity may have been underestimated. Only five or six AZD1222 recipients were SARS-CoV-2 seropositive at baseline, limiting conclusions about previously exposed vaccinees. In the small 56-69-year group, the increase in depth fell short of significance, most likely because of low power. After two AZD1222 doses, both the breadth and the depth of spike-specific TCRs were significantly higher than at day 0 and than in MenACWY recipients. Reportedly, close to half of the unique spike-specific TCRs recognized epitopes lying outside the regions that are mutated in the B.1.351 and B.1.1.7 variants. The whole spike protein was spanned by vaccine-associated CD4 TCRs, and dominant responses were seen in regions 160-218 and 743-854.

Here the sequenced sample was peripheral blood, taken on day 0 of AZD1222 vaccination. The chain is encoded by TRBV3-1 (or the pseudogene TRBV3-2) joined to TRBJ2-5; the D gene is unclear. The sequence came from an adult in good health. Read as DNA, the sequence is TGTGCCAGCAGACAAACTAACGAAGAGACCCAGTACTTC. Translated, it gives CASRQTNEETQYF.